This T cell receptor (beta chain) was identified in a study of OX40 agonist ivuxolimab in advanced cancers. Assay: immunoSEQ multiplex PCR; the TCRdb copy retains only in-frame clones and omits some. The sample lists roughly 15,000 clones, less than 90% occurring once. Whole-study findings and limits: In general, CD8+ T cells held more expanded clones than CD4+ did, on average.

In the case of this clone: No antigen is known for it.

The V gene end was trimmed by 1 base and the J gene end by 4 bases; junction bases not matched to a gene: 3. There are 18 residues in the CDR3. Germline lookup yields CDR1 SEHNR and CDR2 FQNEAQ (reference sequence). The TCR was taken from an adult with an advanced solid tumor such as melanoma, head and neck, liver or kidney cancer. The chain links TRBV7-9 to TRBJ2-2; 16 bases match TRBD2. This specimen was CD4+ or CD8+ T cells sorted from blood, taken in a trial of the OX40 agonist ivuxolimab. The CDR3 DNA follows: TGTGCCAGCAGCTTAGTGGGACTAGCGGGAGGGCGCACCGGGGAGCTGTTTTTT. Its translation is CASSLVGLAGGRTGELFF.